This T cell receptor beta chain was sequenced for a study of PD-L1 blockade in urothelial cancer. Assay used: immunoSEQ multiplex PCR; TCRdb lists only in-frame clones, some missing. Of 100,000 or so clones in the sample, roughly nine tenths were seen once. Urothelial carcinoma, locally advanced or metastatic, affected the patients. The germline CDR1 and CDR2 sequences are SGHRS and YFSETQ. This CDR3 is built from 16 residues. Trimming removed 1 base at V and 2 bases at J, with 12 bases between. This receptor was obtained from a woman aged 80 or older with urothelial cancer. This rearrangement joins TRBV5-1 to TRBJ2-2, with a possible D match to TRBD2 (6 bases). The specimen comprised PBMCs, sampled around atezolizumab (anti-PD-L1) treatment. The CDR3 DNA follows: TGCGCCAGCAGCTTGTTACTAGCAGGAAACACCGGGGAGCTGTTTTTT. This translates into CASSLLLAGNTGELFF.